This T cell receptor beta chain is from a study of blood T cell repertoires in COVID-19. Study context: Material from acute and convalescent COVID-19 was sourced from the United States, Italy and Spain.

The germline V gene has CDR1 KGHSH and CDR2 LQKENI. Trimming at V came to 4 bases and at J to 6 bases, leaving 2 bases not matched to a gene. The CDR3 covers 13 residues. TCRdb's copy holds only in-frame clones and misses some; the assay was immunoSEQ multiplex PCR. This sample has under 200,000 clones, with roughly 80% found just once. The origin of this receptor is a man aged 65 to 79 with acute or convalescent COVID-19. The specimen was peripheral blood. This chain links TRBV18 with TRBJ2-1; 8 bases align to TRBD1. This chain's CDR3 is CASSRDRGNEQFF. The CDR3 nucleotides are TGTGCCAGCTCACGTGACAGGGGCAATGAGCAGTTCTTC.